This T cell receptor (beta chain) came from a study of blood T cell repertoires in COVID-19. The wider study: COVID-19 samples from acute and convalescent phases originated in the United States, Italy and Spain. PBMCs, B-cell-depleted T cells, or T cells provided the cDNA or gDNA that made up the material.

Followed over time, Seattle patients had been enrolled while infection was active. Trimming cost V 0 bases and J 6 bases, with 30 bases left between them. This CDR3 contains 21 residues. In the original processing: Amplification with reference gene primers provided the estimates of nucleated cell counts. TCRdb's table, derived via immunoSEQ multiplex PCR, lists solely in-frame clones and lacks some. V and J calls and clone size are as listed in that table; D and trimming were resolved from the DNA. The data show 250,000 to 300,000 clones, roughly 90% seen once. Sequencing was performed on peripheral blood. The chain uses TRBV23-1 and TRBJ1-5; D is possibly TRBD1 (6 bases). TRBV23-1 counts as an open reading frame of uncertain function. The sequence came from a woman younger than 45 with COVID-19, enrolled during active disease. CDR3 nucleotides: TGCGCCAGCAGTCAATCCCCACCCGCGACAGGCCGGAAGACAGGAGGTCAGCCCCAGCATTTT. Translated: CASSQSPPATGRKTGGQPQHF.